This passage covers 31 T cell receptor beta chains from one sample sequenced in a study of blood T cell repertoires in COVID-19. Measured with immunoSEQ multiplex PCR; TCRdb has only the in-frame clones, and not every one. Among 260,000 or so clones, roughly 85% were seen once, and the ten largest hold 2% to 3%. Sequences were obtained from PBMCs or T cells enriched from blood (not recorded which). The source of these receptors is a woman aged 45-65 years who had recovered from COVID-19.

DNA for the CDR3: TGTGCCAGCAGCTCGGAGGCTAGCACAGATACGCAGTATTTT. Its translation: CASSSEASTDTQYF. This chain connects TRBV7-9 to TRBJ2-3, with D perhaps matching TRBD2 (5 bases). There are 14 residues in the CDR3. V was trimmed by 4 bases and J by 0 bases, leaving 8 bases between them. From germline, CDR1 is SEHNR and CDR2 FQNEAQ (reference sequence).

The chain carries TRBV15 and TRBJ2-1; D might be TRBD2 (7 bases). With 1 base removed from V and 0 bases from J, the gap between germline ends came to 31 bases. The CDR3 covers 23 residues. Germline V gene sequence: CDR1 LNHNV, CDR2 YYDKDF (reference sequence). The CDR3 here is CATSRGWGRPGLTPRGSYNEQFF. The CDR3 DNA sequence: TGTGCCACCAGCAGAGGGTGGGGGCGACCGGGACTAACACCGAGGGGCTCCTACAATGAGCAGTTCTTC.

V and J are TRBV7-2 and TRBJ2-1, with 13 bases lining up with TRBD2. V lost 5 bases, J lost 8 bases, and 6 bases stayed unmatched. From germline, CDR1 is SGHTA and CDR2 FQGNSA. This CDR3 has 15 amino acids. CDR3: CASSNRLAGGYEQFF. In DNA, the CDR3 is TGTGCCAGCAGCAACAGACTAGCGGGAGGCTATGAGCAGTTCTTC.

This rearrangement joins TRBV28 to TRBJ1-1; 10 bases are a match to TRBD1. The trim removed 6 bases at V and 4 bases at J, leaving 5 bases unmatched. The length of the CDR3 is 14 residues. Germline CDR1 is MDHEN and CDR2 is SYDVKM. The CDR3 DNA sequence: TGTGCCAGCAGAAGGACAGGGGGTTCCACTGAAGCTTTCTTT. Protein: CASRRTGGSTEAFF.

The chain combines TRBV18 with TRBJ2-1, with 11 bases matching TRBD2. After removal of 8 bases from V and 3 bases from J, the junction contained 6 bases not matched to a gene. This CDR3 is built from 15 residues. The germline gives CDR1 KGHSH, CDR2 LQKENI. CDR3: CASAGTSGFYNEQFF. The CDR3 DNA is TGTGCCAGCGCCGGGACTAGCGGATTCTACAATGAGCAGTTCTTC.

V gene TRBV7-9 combines with J gene TRBJ2-5; 7 bases are shared with TRBD1. V lost 0 bases and J lost 10; bases outside the gene matches: 14. The CDR3 loop spans 16 amino acids. The germline V gene has CDR1 SEHNR and CDR2 FQNEAQ (reference sequence). As DNA, the CDR3 is TGTGCCAGCAGCTTAGCTTCGACAAGGGGGCGAGGCGACCAGTACTTC. It yields the protein CASSLASTRGRGDQYF.

The CDR3 loop reads CASSATTGNEKLFF. In DNA, the CDR3 is TGCGCCAGCAGCGCCACGACAGGGAATGAAAAACTGTTTTTT. The chain combines TRBV5-1 with TRBJ1-4; 7 bases map to TRBD1. Germline values: CDR1 SGHRS, CDR2 YFSETQ. This CDR3 is built from 14 residues. V lost 4 bases to trimming and J lost 5 bases; unmatched junction nucleotides: 5.

The V and J genes are TRBV11-2 and TRBJ1-4, with D perhaps matching TRBD1 (6 bases). The CDR3 loop spans 15 amino acids. The germline gives CDR1 SGHAT, CDR2 FQNNGV. V lost 4 bases and J lost 4, with 13 bases in between. In DNA form, the CDR3 reads TGTGCCAGCAGCTCCTACAGGGCGAGTAATGAAAAACTGTTTTTT. Encoded protein: CASSSYRASNEKLFF.

The J gene is TRBJ1-2, the V gene TRBV4-3; D gene unclear. The CDR3 length is 15 residues. Trimming removed 0 bases at V and 7 bases at J, with 15 bases between. In germline, CDR1 is LGHNA, CDR2 YSLEER. This chain's CDR3 is CASSQEDVARGGYTF. CDR3 DNA: TGCGCCAGCAGCCAAGAAGATGTGGCCCGAGGTGGCTACACCTTC.

CDR3 in DNA: TGTGCCAGCAGCTTAGATCAGGGGCTCAACTATGGCTACACCTTC. Protein product: CASSLDQGLNYGYTF. The chain recombines TRBV7-6 with TRBJ1-2; a weak D match, TRBD1 (6 bases). Per the germline V gene, CDR1 is SGHVS and CDR2 is FNYEAQ. The CDR3 runs 15 residues. Trimming shortened V by 1 base and J by 2 bases, and 11 bases separated the two germline ends.

This sequence joins TRBV15 and TRBJ2-7; D is uncertain. The CDR3 runs to 13 residues. Per the germline V gene, CDR1 is LNHNV and CDR2 is YYDKDF (reference sequence). Trimming removed 0 bases at V and 1 base at J, with 4 bases between. CDR3 in amino acids: CATSRDHSYEQYF. CDR3 sequence (DNA): TGTGCCACCAGCAGAGACCATTCCTACGAGCAGTACTTC.

The rearrangement joins TRBV5-5 to TRBJ2-7; TRBD1 agrees at 8 bases. The CDR3 totals 16 residues. Germline CDR1 reads SGHKS; CDR2 reads YYEKEE (reference sequence). The trim removed 4 bases at V and 3 bases at J, leaving 12 bases unmatched. CDR3 region: CASSPSPDRGFYEQYF. CDR3 DNA: TGTGCCAGCAGCCCGTCCCCCGACAGGGGATTCTACGAGCAGTACTTC. The whole variable domain, filled in from reference TRBV5-5 and TRBJ2-7, reads DAGVTQSPTHLIKTRGQQVTLRCSPISGHKSVSWYQQVLGQGPQFIFQYYEKEERGRGNFPDRFSARQFPNYSSELNVNALLLGDSALYLCASSPSPDRGFYEQYFGPGTRLTVT.

This clone showed up just a few times. The J gene is TRBJ2-7, the V gene TRBV27, with D tentatively TRBD1 (6 bases). The germline V gene encodes CDR1 MNHEY and CDR2 SMNVEV (reference sequence). The CDR3 covers 11 residues. Deletions cut 8 bases from V and 6 bases from J, with 11 bases between. This CDR3 reads CASHSGAEQYF. Here the CDR3 DNA reads TGTGCCAGCCACTCAGGGGCCGAGCAGTACTTC.

The rearrangement links TRBV25-1 to TRBJ2-3, with D perhaps TRBD1 (5 bases). V was pared by 4 bases and J by 3 bases, with 8 bases between. This CDR3 has 13 amino acids. The germline gives CDR1 MGHDK, CDR2 SYGVNS. The CDR3 bases are TGTGCCAGCAGTGCCCAGGGAACAGATACGCAGTATTTT. This translates into CASSAQGTDTQYF.

V and J are TRBV28 and TRBJ1-5; 8 positions match TRBD1. The V segment lost 2 bases and the J segment 3 bases; nucleotides outside the gene matches: 9. Looked up from germline, CDR1 is MDHEN and CDR2 is SYDVKM. This CDR3 is 17 amino acids long. CDR3 region: CASSLVPGGRVNQPQHF. The CDR3 coding sequence is TGTGCCAGCAGTTTAGTCCCAGGGGGCCGAGTCAATCAGCCCCAGCATTTT. Variable domain in full (rest from reference TRBV28 and TRBJ1-5): DVKVTQSSRYLVKRTGEKVFLECVQDMDHENMFWYRQDPGLGLRLIYFSYDVKMKEKGDIPEGYSVSREKKERFSLILESASTNQTSMYLCASSLVPGGRVNQPQHFGDGTRLSIL.

V usage is TRBV18 and J usage is TRBJ2-5, with D tentatively TRBD1 (6 bases). Trimming removed 2 bases from V and 5 bases from J, with 18 bases in between. The CDR3 is made up of 16 amino acids. CDR1 is KGHSH, CDR2 LQKENI, per germline. The CDR3 spells CASSPGAGVFRETQYF. The CDR3 region has the DNA TGTGCCAGCTCACCAGGGGCAGGGGTGTTCCGGGAGACCCAGTACTTC.

V and J are TRBV18 and TRBJ1-2; TRBD1 matches at 8 bases. Germline V gene sequence: CDR1 KGHSH, CDR2 LQKENI. This CDR3 has 14 amino acids. V lost 5 bases and J lost 4; bases outside the gene matches: 6. CDR3 nucleotide sequence: TGTGCCAGCTCAGCAGGGACAGGAGGCTATGGCTACACCTTC. Translation: CASSAGTGGYGYTF.

The J gene is TRBJ1-1, the V gene TRBV13, with D hard to call. Germline V gene data show CDR1 as PRHDT and CDR2 as FYEKMQ (reference sequence). The CDR3 has 11 amino acids. V lost 5 bases to trimming and J lost 3 bases, with 4 bases between them. This chain's CDR3 is CASSQDTEAFF. Written as DNA, the CDR3 is TGTGCCAGCAGCCAGGACACTGAAGCTTTCTTT.

The chain is built from TRBV29-1 and TRBJ2-7; the match to TRBD1 covers 8 bases. This CDR3 region has 14 residues. Germline V gene lookup returns CDR1 SQVTM and CDR2 ANQGSEA. V shed 7 bases and J 5 bases; nucleotides not matched to a gene: 13. The CDR3 spells CSAAGGLGYNEQYF. CDR3 nucleotides: TGCAGCGCAGCAGGGGGCCTCGGCTACAACGAGCAGTACTTC.

The chain uses TRBV7-8 and TRBJ1-2; D is possibly TRBD1 (5 bases). This CDR3 has 15 residues. With 1 base removed from V and 6 bases from J, the gap between germline ends came to 15 bases. From germline, CDR1 is SGHVS and CDR2 FQNEAQ. The CDR3 DNA follows: TGTGCCAGCAGCTTAGTTCGGTCAGGGATGCATGGCTACACCTTC. It specifies CASSLVRSGMHGYTF.

The chain combines TRBV7-7 with TRBJ1-4; 9 bases map to TRBD1. The CDR3 loop spans 14 amino acids. After removal of 5 bases from V and 5 bases from J, the junction contained 3 bases not matched to a gene. Per germline, CDR1 SSHAT and CDR2 FNYEAQ (reference sequence). The CDR3 loop reads CASSQGQGNEKLFF. CDR3 coding DNA: TGTGCCAGCAGCCAGGGACAGGGAAATGAAAAACTGTTTTTT.

This clone was observed a handful of times. The chain recombines TRBV10-2 with TRBJ2-3, with TRBD2 identical over 7 bases. Looked up from germline, CDR1 is WSHSY and CDR2 is SAAADI. The CDR3 runs to 14 residues. Trimming cost V 6 bases and J 2 bases; bases outside gene matches: 5. For the CDR3, the DNA is TGCGCCAGCAGGCCGGGAGGTGACACAGATACGCAGTATTTT. Its translation: CASRPGGDTDTQYF.

The chain recombines TRBV15 with TRBJ1-2; D ambiguous. Trimming took 0 bases from V and 4 from J, leaving 9 bases between them. This CDR3 comprises 14 residues. CDR1 is LNHNV and CDR2 is YYDKDF in the germline V gene (reference sequence). DNA for the CDR3: TGTGCCACCAGCAGAGATCTAGTGAGCTATGGCTACACCTTC. As protein: CATSRDLVSYGYTF.

The gene calls are TRBV6-5 and TRBJ2-7, with D perhaps matching TRBD1 (6 bases). Germline values: CDR1 MNHEY, CDR2 SVGAGI. The CDR3 contains 16 residues. Trimming took 0 bases from V and 0 from J, leaving 12 bases between them. The DNA for the CDR3 is TGTGCCAGCAGTTACTCTCCGACAGGCAGCTCCTACGAGCAGTACTTC. It is translated as CASSYSPTGSSYEQYF.

This sequence joins TRBV6-2 or TRBV6-3 and TRBJ1-5; perhaps TRBD1 as D (5 bases). V was shortened by 0 bases and J by 6 bases, with 21 bases between the two germline ends. CDR1 is MNHEY and CDR2 is SVGEGT in the germline V gene. The CDR3 is 18 amino acids. The CDR3 loop reads CASSYSIIGWQGGQPQHF. The CDR3 bases are TGTGCCAGCAGTTACTCGATAATAGGGTGGCAGGGCGGTCAGCCCCAGCATTTT.

The V and J genes are TRBV10-2 and TRBJ1-5; possible D gene TRBD1, 5 bases. The CDR3 sequence is 12 residues long. The V end was cut by 6 bases, the J end by 7 bases, with 10 bases between. Germline assignment: CDR1 WSHSY and CDR2 SAAADI. The CDR3 nucleotides are TGCGCCAGCAGGGACAATGGACAGCCCCAGCATTTT. It codes for CASRDNGQPQHF.

The genes are TRBV5-1 and TRBJ1-2; D gene ambiguous. The ends were cut back, 4 bases at V and 8 bases at J, with 15 bases in the middle. The CDR3 runs to 13 residues. Germline V lookup: CDR1 SGHRS, CDR2 YFSETQ. The CDR3 nucleotides are TGCGCCAGCAGCCTGGAGTCCGGGTTGGGCTACACCTTC. Translated: CASSLESGLGYTF.

The rearrangement joins TRBV28 to TRBJ1-5, with a tentative D call TRBD1 (6 bases). CDR1 and CDR2 (germline): MDHEN, SYDVKM. Trimming shortened V by 3 bases and J by 7 bases, and 16 bases separated the two germline ends. The CDR3 loop spans 15 amino acids. CDR3: CASSFLLGQKQPQHF. CDR3 nucleotide sequence: TGTGCCAGCAGTTTCCTACTGGGACAAAAACAGCCCCAGCATTTT.

J is TRBJ1-2 and V is TRBV9; the match to TRBD1 covers 8 bases. The germline V gene encodes CDR1 SGDLS and CDR2 YYNGEE. With 4 bases clipped from V and 4 bases from J, the junction kept 9 bases outside the gene matches. The CDR3 runs 15 residues. CDR3 residues: CASSTQDRGIYGYTF. The CDR3 DNA is TGTGCCAGCAGCACCCAAGACAGGGGAATCTATGGCTACACCTTC.

This clone was counted between two and nine times. The chain is built from TRBV19 and TRBJ2-7; D is perhaps TRBD1 (5 bases). Trimming left V 3 bases short and J 2 bases short, with 11 bases between. This CDR3 region has 14 residues. The V gene's germline CDR1 is LNHDA and CDR2 SQIVND (reference sequence). As DNA, the CDR3 is TGTGCCAGTAGTATTTCGCAGGGTACCTACGAGCAGTACTTC. Translated, it gives CASSISQGTYEQYF.

J is TRBJ1-2 and V is TRBV5-4, with 9 bases that match TRBD1. There are 14 residues in the CDR3. Trimming at V came to 0 bases and at J to 3 bases, leaving 0 bases not matched to a gene. Germline V gene lookup returns CDR1 SGHNT and CDR2 YYREEE (reference sequence). CDR3 sequence (DNA): TGTGCCAGCAGCTTGGGGGACAGGGACTATGGCTACACCTTC. This sequence encodes CASSLGDRDYGYTF.